This T cell receptor beta chain was retrieved from a study of cytomegalovirus exposure and HLA in healthy donors. Turning to the study itself: A subsequent analysis reported that the approximately 120 validation repertoires were produced on the same platform that had also been used for the 666 first-cohort repertoires.

As concerns this clone: Its matching antigen is unknown.

Assay: immunoSEQ multiplex PCR; the TCRdb copy retains only in-frame clones and omits some. The sample lists 45,000 to 70,000 clones, 90% seen once, with around 1.1% in the top ten. General study points: The tendency of first-cohort TCR clusters to co-occur in the 120 or so validation repertoires emerged from a later analysis. According to the study, 160 or so TCR beta chains were cytomegalovirus-associated.

This TCR came from a man younger than 30 in good health and CMV-seronegative. Material: PBMCs.

CDR3 protein: CASSQVSGVSEAFF. Written as DNA, the CDR3 is TGCGCCAGCAGCCAAGTTTCAGGGGTATCTGAAGCTTTCTTT. V and J are TRBV4-1 and TRBJ1-1; D perhaps matches TRBD1 (6 bases). The germline V gene has CDR1 MGHRA and CDR2 YSYEKL. V was pared by 1 base and J by 6 bases, with 12 bases between. This CDR3 spans 14 amino acids.